The rows below give T cell receptor beta chains drawn from one sample of a study of cytomegalovirus exposure and HLA in healthy donors. Some clones are missing from TCRdb's copy, which holds only in-frame ones; the method was immunoSEQ multiplex PCR. The table has approximately 170,000 clones, around 80% seen once. Sequenced: PBMCs. These receptors all come from a woman between 40 and 55 years old in good health and CMV-seropositive. Both conserved end residues are part of each CDR3. D genes are given only for firm matches. Only part of the rows carry a size: once, few, many, or a class if the clone is expanded.

v_call	clone_size	d_call	j_call	cdr3_aa	cdr3_nt
TRBV27	NA	TRBD1	TRBJ1-2	CASRDRANYGYTF	TGTGCCTCCCGGGACAGAGCTAACTATGGCTACACCTTC
TRBV4-3	NA	NA	TRBJ1-3	CASSQVPGMGDTIYF	TGCGCCAGCAGCCAAGTTCCTGGTATGGGCGACACCATATATTTT
TRBV7-8	NA	TRBD2	TRBJ2-5	CASSLEAGGPGETQYF	TGTGCCAGCAGCTTAGAAGCGGGGGGGCCCGGAGAGACCCAGTACTTC
TRBV2	few	NA	TRBJ2-7	CASWRGEQYF	TGTGCCAGCTGGCGAGGCGAGCAGTACTTC
TRBV5-1	NA	NA	TRBJ2-7	CARNSVGQGKYF	TGCGCCAGAAATAGTGTCGGGCAGGGGAAGTACTTC
TRBV9	NA	NA	TRBJ2-2	CASSVGQKTTGELFF	TGTGCCAGCAGCGTAGGTCAGAAAACGACCGGGGAGCTGTTTTTT
TRBV6-1	NA	NA	TRBJ1-3	CASGGTGGNTIYF	TGTGCCAGCGGGGGCACGGGCGGAAACACCATATATTTT
TRBV5-1	NA	NA	TRBJ2-2	CASSRGGGDTGELFF	TGCGCCAGCAGCCGTGGGGGAGGAGACACCGGGGAGCTGTTTTTT
TRBV19	NA	NA	TRBJ1-2	CASTSDYAYGYTF	TGTGCCAGTACCTCAGACTACGCGTATGGCTACACCTTC
TRBV15	NA	TRBD1	TRBJ1-1	CATSRDVRGDTEAFF	TGTGCCACCAGCAGAGATGTCAGGGGGGACACTGAAGCTTTCTTT
TRBV5-1	once	TRBD1	TRBJ2-1	CASSLFQGATNEQFF	TGCGCCAGCAGCTTGTTTCAGGGGGCAACCAATGAGCAGTTCTTC
TRBV7-9	NA	TRBD2	TRBJ2-3	CASSLVGLAGPTDTQYF	TGTGCCAGCAGCTTAGTAGGGTTAGCGGGGCCCACAGATACGCAGTATTTT
TRBV5-4	NA	NA	TRBJ2-2	CASSFTKRNTGELFF	TGTGCCAGCAGCTTTACTAAGAGGAACACCGGGGAGCTGTTTTTT
TRBV28	NA	TRBD2	TRBJ2-3	CASSSSGRGVGF	TGTGCCAGCAGTTCCTCGGGGCGGGGGGTAGGTTTT
TRBV5-8	once	TRBD2	TRBJ2-5	CASSLVVLAGGQETQYF	TGTGCCAGCAGCCTCGTCGTTCTAGCGGGAGGCCAAGAGACCCAGTACTTC
TRBV7-6	NA	TRBD1	TRBJ2-3	CASSLSSQGVGPDTQYF	TGTGCCAGCAGCTTATCGTCCCAGGGGGTGGGACCAGATACGCAGTATTTT
TRBV27	NA	NA	TRBJ1-2	CASSLYQGLNYGYTF	TGTGCCAGCAGTTTATATCAGGGGTTGAACTATGGCTACACCTTC
TRBV19	NA	TRBD1	TRBJ1-1	CATHRGSVNTEAFF	TGTGCCACCCACAGGGGTTCGGTGAACACTGAAGCTTTCTTT
TRBV10-3	NA	NA	TRBJ2-6	CAIRGPTSNGLTF	TGTGCCATCAGGGGCCCGACCTCCAACGGCCTGACTTTC
TRBV4-2	few	NA	TRBJ1-3	CASSPDSGATGNTIYF	TGTGCCAGCAGCCCTGATTCTGGGGCGACTGGAAACACCATATATTTT
TRBV7-2	NA	TRBD1	TRBJ2-7	CASSRTGYEQYF	TGTGCCAGCAGCAGGACAGGGTACGAGCAGTACTTC
TRBV7-8	few	TRBD1	TRBJ1-6	CASSLDSTGPTLHF	TGTGCCAGCAGCTTAGACTCGACAGGGCCGACCCTCCACTTT
TRBV12-5	once	NA	TRBJ2-2	CASGLVLPQNTGELFF	TGTGCTAGTGGTTTGGTTCTCCCACAGAACACCGGGGAGCTGTTTTTT
TRBV9	NA	NA	TRBJ1-6	CASSVDPGRNSPLHF	TGTGCCAGCAGCGTAGATCCGGGTCGTAATTCACCCCTCCACTTT
TRBV27	NA	TRBD2	TRBJ2-1	CASRSTSGSSYNEQFF	TGTGCCAGCAGGTCTACGAGCGGGAGCTCCTACAATGAGCAGTTCTTC
TRBV11-2	NA	NA	TRBJ2-1	CASIPISGRGSSYNEQFF	TGTGCCAGCATCCCAATTTCGGGAAGAGGAAGCTCCTACAATGAGCAGTTCTTC
TRBV5-1	NA	NA	TRBJ2-7	CASSFQAGPYYEQYF	TGCGCCAGCAGCTTCCAGGCCGGTCCGTACTACGAGCAGTACTTC
TRBV5-4	NA	NA	TRBJ1-1	CASSFWGGQNTEAFF	TGTGCCAGCAGCTTTTGGGGGGGGCAGAACACTGAAGCTTTCTTT
TRBV7-9	NA	TRBD1	TRBJ2-7	CASSFFGTGEGRQYF	TGTGCCAGCAGCTTTTTCGGGACAGGGGAGGGGAGGCAGTACTTC
TRBV7-9	NA	NA	TRBJ2-3	CASRQQGQITDTQYF	TGTGCCAGCAGGCAACAGGGCCAAATCACAGATACGCAGTATTTT
TRBV19	NA	TRBD1	TRBJ1-2	CASSIQGVKANYGYTF	TGTGCCAGTAGTATCCAGGGGGTGAAAGCTAACTATGGCTACACCTTC
TRBV29-1	NA	TRBD1	TRBJ2-2	CSVHRGRDTGELFF	TGCAGCGTTCACAGGGGTAGAGACACCGGGGAGCTGTTTTTT
TRBV10-1	NA	NA	TRBJ1-2	CATVHRARDGYTF	TGCGCCACCGTACACAGGGCTCGCGATGGCTACACCTTC
TRBV19	once	NA	TRBJ1-1	CASSIGGRNTEAFF	TGTGCCAGTAGTATCGGGGGGCGGAACACTGAAGCTTTCTTT
TRBV19	NA	TRBD1	TRBJ1-5	CASETAGQGFRGNQPQHF	TGTGCCAGTGAGACGGCCGGACAGGGGTTTCGGGGCAATCAGCCCCAGCATTTT
TRBV16	few	NA	TRBJ1-1	CASSRGLEAFF	TGTGCCAGCAGCCGTGGACTGGAAGCTTTCTTT
TRBV7-3	NA	NA	TRBJ1-1	CASSLQGNTEAFF	TGTGCCAGCAGCTTACAGGGGAACACTGAAGCTTTCTTT
TRBV7-9	NA	TRBD1	TRBJ1-3	CASSTGTGAGNTIYF	TGTGCCAGCAGCACTGGGACAGGGGCTGGAAACACCATATATTTT
TRBV7-7	few	TRBD1	TRBJ1-4	CLTGGAEWTNEKLFF	TGTTTGACAGGGGGCGCGGAGTGGACTAATGAAAAACTGTTTTTT
TRBV10-2	few	TRBD1	TRBJ2-7	CASSPPGQRAEQYF	TGCGCCAGCAGTCCACCGGGACAGCGCGCCGAGCAGTACTTC
TRBV4-2	NA	NA	TRBJ2-3	CASSQEGGAGTDTQYF	TGTGCCAGCAGCCAAGAAGGTGGGGCAGGCACAGATACGCAGTATTTT
TRBV28	NA	NA	TRBJ1-2	CASSSGGYTF	TGTGCCAGCAGTTCAGGCGGCTACACCTTC
TRBV25-1	NA	TRBD1	TRBJ1-4	CASSARTGLNEKLFF	TGTGCCAGCAGTGCCCGGACAGGGCTTAATGAAAAACTGTTTTTT
TRBV7-6	NA	TRBD1	TRBJ2-6	CASSLVTGGSSGANGLTF	TGTGCCAGCAGCTTAGTAACAGGGGGGAGCTCTGGGGCCAACGGCCTGACTTTC
TRBV12-5	NA	NA	TRBJ2-3	CASGPLSTDTQYF	TGTGCTAGTGGTCCACTCAGCACAGATACGCAGTATTTT
TRBV5-6	few	NA	TRBJ2-3	CASTPGGPDTQYF	TGTGCCAGCACTCCCGGCGGGCCCGATACGCAGTATTTT
TRBV4-1	NA	TRBD2	TRBJ2-3	CASSLGGMTLTDTQYF	TGCGCCAGCAGCCTCGGGGGGATGACACTCACAGATACGCAGTATTTT
TRBV7-3	NA	NA	TRBJ1-1	CASSLTGRENTEAFF	TGTGCCAGCAGCTTAACGGGGAGGGAGAACACTGAAGCTTTCTTT
TRBV10-3	NA	TRBD1	TRBJ2-6	CAISEPTGGGSGANVLTF	TGTGCCATCAGTGAGCCAACAGGGGGAGGTTCTGGGGCCAACGTCCTGACTTTC
TRBV29-1	NA	NA	TRBJ1-5	CSVLQGGQPQHF	TGCAGCGTTCTGCAGGGCGGTCAGCCCCAGCATTTT
TRBV10-3	few	TRBD2	TRBJ2-5	CAVGDWRGEETQYF	TGTGCCGTTGGGGACTGGCGGGGGGAAGAGACCCAGTACTTC
TRBV5-4	few	NA	TRBJ1-4	CASSLASGFRATNEKLFF	TGTGCCAGCAGCTTGGCCTCAGGGTTTCGGGCAACTAATGAAAAACTGTTTTTT
TRBV4-2	NA	NA	TRBJ1-5	CASSQVRRRGGEGQPQHF	TGTGCCAGCAGCCAAGTAAGGCGCAGGGGAGGGGAGGGCCAGCCCCAGCATTTT